Listed below are T cell receptor beta chains from one sample, sequenced in a study of T cell repertoires in cytomegalovirus infection. TCRdb called the reads again in MiXCR, with one record for every CDR3 protein. The data hold some 800,000 distinct CDR3 sequences, with around a third observed a single time. Which antigens these TCRs recognize remains unknown. Sequences were derived from cultured CD8+ T cells from PBMCs, sampled from culture after CMV antigen stimulation. These receptors were taken from a human donor in good health (CMV status not recorded). Some clones in this sample may be carry-over from other donors' samples. Both conserved end residues are part of each CDR3. D genes are given only for firm matches. Clone size is given for some rows only: seen once, a few or many times, or a class if the clone is expanded.

abundance	d_gene	v_gene	j_gene	CDR3nt	CDR3aa
-	-	TRBV29-1	TRBJ1-2	TGCAGCGTTGAAGATAGGGCGTACGACCTTAATACTAACTATGGCTACACCTTC	CSVEDRAYDLNTNYGYTF
few	TRBD1	TRBV4-1	TRBJ1-2	TGCGCCAGCAGCCAGGTGACAGGGGCAGGGGACTATGGCTACACCTTC	CASSQVTGAGDYGYTF
-	-	TRBV7-3	TRBJ2-6	TGTGCCAACAGCATCCGGACCCAGGAATCGGGGGCCAACGTCCTGACTTTC	CANSIRTQESGANVLTF
few	TRBD1	TRBV7-7	TRBJ2-5	TGTGCTAGCAGCTCCGGACAGGACTGGGAGACCCAGTACTTC	CASSSGQDWETQYF
-	-	TRBV7-9	TRBJ1-2	TGTGCCAGCAGCTTTCCCCTTGCCAGGGCAAATGGCTACACCTTC	CASSFPLARANGYTF
many	-	TRBV7-2	TRBJ2-5	TGTGCCAGCAGCTTGGCCAGGGAAGAGACCCAGTACTTC	CASSLAREETQYF
-	TRBD1	TRBV4-1	TRBJ1-1	TGCGCCAGCAGCCTGGACAGGGCGGCCAACACTGAAGCTTTCTTT	CASSLDRAANTEAFF
-	TRBD1	TRBV5-1	TRBJ1-1	TGCGCCAGCAGCTGGAACAGGGGATTAATGAACACTGAAGCTTTCTTT	CASSWNRGLMNTEAFF
few	-	TRBV7-8	TRBJ1-1	TGTGCCAGCAGCCCTCCTGAGAGGTCGAACACTGAAGCTTTCTTT	CASSPPERSNTEAFF
-	TRBD1	TRBV5-4	TRBJ2-2	TGTGCCAGCAGCCTGCGACAGGGTGGGGGGAACACCGGGGAGCTGTTTTTT	CASSLRQGGGNTGELFF
-	-	TRBV4-1	TRBJ2-7	TGCGCCAGCAGCCAAGAAGCTTTCCCTACCTACGAGCAGTACTTC	CASSQEAFPTYEQYF
-	-	TRBV12-3/TRBV12-4	TRBJ2-2	TGTGCCAGCAGTTTTATTAACACCGGGGAGCTGTTTTTT	CASSFINTGELFF
-	-	TRBV7-9	TRBJ1-1	TGTGCCAGCAGCTTAGTTATAGGGGACGGATTGAACACTGAAGCTTTCTTT	CASSLVIGDGLNTEAFF
few	TRBD2	TRBV7-8	TRBJ2-3	TGTGCCAGCATCCGGACTAGCGGCACAGATACGCAGTATTTT	CASIRTSGTDTQYF
few	-	TRBV15	TRBJ1-2	TGTGCCACCAGCTCCCGGCAGACCGCTAACTATGGCTACACCTTC	CATSSRQTANYGYTF
few	-	TRBV10-3	TRBJ1-1	TGTGCCATCAGTGAGTCGAGTTGGAAAATGGACACTGAAGCTTTCTTT	CAISESSWKMDTEAFF